These 29 T cell receptor beta chains were all obtained from the same sample, sequenced in a study of blood T cell repertoires in COVID-19. The method was immunoSEQ multiplex PCR; TCRdb's version includes in-frame clones alone and lacks a portion of them. In the table there are 150,000 to 200,000 clones, 84% of which are singletons. Material: peripheral blood. These receptors were obtained from a woman aged 70-85 years with COVID-19, enrolled during active disease.

This clone showed up just once. The chain uses TRBV27 and TRBJ1-6; D is undetermined. CDR1 MNHEY and CDR2 SMNVEV come from the germline V gene (reference sequence). Trimming pared 3 bases from V and 7 bases from J, leaving 16 bases between. The CDR3 is 16 amino acids. CDR3 region: CASSFPPGGMNSPLHF. The CDR3 bases are TGTGCCAGCAGTTTCCCCCCCGGCGGCATGAATTCACCCCTCCACTTT.

This chain joins TRBV5-1 and TRBJ2-7; D is possibly TRBD1 (6 bases). Germline V gene sequence: CDR1 SGHRS, CDR2 YFSETQ. With 2 bases removed from V and 3 bases from J, the gap between germline ends came to 15 bases. This CDR3 has 15 amino acids. The CDR3 DNA follows: TGCGCCAGCAGCTTCGAAAATGGACAGCTCTACGAGCAGTACGTC. This gives the protein CASSFENGQLYEQYV.

This clone was detected only a few times. This rearrangement joins TRBV5-5 to TRBJ1-1, with D possibly matching TRBD1 (5 bases). The germline CDR1 and CDR2 sequences are SGHKS and YYEKEE (reference sequence). The CDR3 runs to 15 residues. Between the trimmed V and J ends, which lost 4 bases and 2 bases, there was a span of 15 bases. CDR3 sequence reads: CASSGGDPRNTEAFF. CDR3 coding DNA: TGTGCCAGCAGCGGGGGGGACCCACGAAACACTGAAGCTTTCTTT.

The rearrangement links TRBV2 to TRBJ2-7; 11 bases are a match to TRBD2. Losses at the gene ends were 6 bases for V and 3 bases for J; bases not matched to a gene: 4. Germline values: CDR1 SNHLY, CDR2 FYNNEI. The CDR3 loop spans 14 amino acids. In nucleotides, the CDR3 is TGTGCCAGCAGCATAGCGGGAGGGCACTACGAGCAGTACTTC. This sequence encodes CASSIAGGHYEQYF.

V usage is TRBV15 and J usage is TRBJ2-1; 12 positions match TRBD2. V lost 4 bases to trimming and J lost 6 bases; unmatched junction nucleotides: 10. The CDR3 sequence is 17 residues long. CDR1 and CDR2 from the germline V gene are LNHNV and YYDKDF (reference sequence). The CDR3 DNA follows: TGTGCCACCAGCAAAGACCGGGGACTAGCGGGCGGCAATGAGCAGTTCTTC. This encodes CATSKDRGLAGGNEQFF.

The J gene is TRBJ1-4, the V gene TRBV5-6, with TRBD1 as a possible D gene (6 bases). Trimming pared 1 base from V and 8 bases from J, leaving 12 bases between. The CDR3 runs 14 residues. Germline V gives CDR1 SGHDT, CDR2 YYEEEE. This CDR3 reads CASSLTGSREKLFF. The CDR3 bases are TGTGCCAGCAGCTTGACAGGGAGTCGAGAAAAACTGTTTTTT.

This clone was detected only a few times. V is TRBV6-1 and J is TRBJ2-2; weak D call: TRBD2 (5 bases). The CDR3 runs 14 residues. The V gene lost 2 bases and the J gene lost 5 bases, with 9 bases spanning the gap. Germline lookup yields CDR1 MNHNS and CDR2 SASEGT. The CDR3, as DNA: TGTGCCAGCAGTGAAAGACGGGGAACCGGGGAGCTGTTTTTT. Amino acid sequence: CASSERRGTGELFF.

The gene calls are TRBV27 and TRBJ1-4, with D perhaps TRBD1 (5 bases). Germline V gene lookup returns CDR1 MNHEY and CDR2 SMNVEV (reference sequence). Trimming removed 3 bases from V and 10 bases from J, with 12 bases in between. The CDR3 is 13 amino acids. CDR3 sequence reads: CASSFGASAKLFF. CDR3 nucleotide sequence: TGTGCCAGCAGTTTTGGGGCCTCGGCAAAACTGTTTTTT.

This sequence joins TRBV4-1 and TRBJ2-2, with D uncertain. This CDR3 contains 15 residues. Germline CDR1 MGHRA, CDR2 YSYEKL. The V end was cut by 0 bases, the J end by 2 bases, with 7 bases between. This CDR3 is CASSQESANTGELFF. CDR3 bases: TGCGCCAGCAGCCAAGAAAGCGCCAACACCGGGGAGCTGTTTTTT.

This rearrangement joins TRBV27 to TRBJ1-2, with TRBD1 as a possible D gene (5 bases). The V end was cut by 7 bases, the J end by 4 bases, with 16 bases between. The CDR3 totals 14 residues. Germline V gives CDR1 MNHEY, CDR2 SMNVEV (reference sequence). The CDR3 is CASNPVGGGYGYTF. CDR3 coding DNA: TGTGCCAGCAACCCCGTGGGGGGAGGCTATGGCTACACCTTC.

The V call is TRBV12-5, the J call TRBJ2-3; a possible D gene is TRBD1 (5 bases). Between the trimmed V and J ends, which lost 8 bases and 4 bases, there was a span of 13 bases. Germline lookup yields CDR1 LGHNT and CDR2 FRNRAP. The CDR3 loop spans 13 amino acids. CDR3 DNA: TGTGCTAGTTGGAACAGGCTCCCAGATACGCAGTATTTT. Translating it yields CASWNRLPDTQYF.

Turning to this clone: Other DNA sequences from this sample encode an identical CDR3 as well. This chain links TRBV5-1 with TRBJ1-1; 7 bases align to TRBD1. Germline CDR1 reads SGHRS; CDR2 reads YFSETQ. The V gene end was trimmed by 0 bases and the J gene end by 0 bases; junction bases not matched to a gene: 2. The CDR3 extends over 15 amino acids. In nucleotides, the CDR3 is TGCGCCAGCAGCTTGGCGGGACAGCTGAACACTGAAGCTTTCTTT. It codes for CASSLAGQLNTEAFF.

The V and J genes are TRBV5-1 and TRBJ2-7; D might be TRBD1 (5 bases). Per germline, CDR1 SGHRS and CDR2 YFSETQ. This CDR3 spans 14 amino acids. The V end was cut by 0 bases, the J end by 2 bases, with 9 bases between. CDR3 region: CASSLDPGPYEQYF. CDR3 DNA sequence: TGCGCCAGCAGCTTGGACCCAGGGCCCTACGAGCAGTACTTC.

The chain combines TRBV7-2 with TRBJ2-6; tentative D call: TRBD1 (5 bases). The V and J ends lost 6 bases and 0 bases respectively, with 12 bases between them. Germline loops: CDR1 SGHTA, CDR2 FQGNSA. This CDR3 has 16 amino acids. CDR3 in DNA: TGTGCCAGCAGGCGACAGACTCACTCTGGGGCCAACGTCCTGACTTTC. Amino acid sequence: CASRRQTHSGANVLTF.

The chain carries TRBV18 and TRBJ1-5; perhaps TRBD1 as D (6 bases). Germline lookup yields CDR1 KGHSH and CDR2 LQKENI. This CDR3 has 14 amino acids. V lost 6 bases, J lost 7 bases, and 16 bases lay in between. CDR3 DNA sequence: TGTGCCAGCTCCTTTAACAGGGTTGGACAGCCCCAGCATTTT. Translated, it gives CASSFNRVGQPQHF. The variable domain in full, with the rest retrieved from reference TRBV18 and TRBJ1-5, is NAGVMQNPRHLVRRRGQEARLRCSPMKGHSHVYWYRQLPEEGLKFMVYLQKENIIDESGMPKERFSAEFPKEGPSILRIQQVVRGDSAAYFCASSFNRVGQPQHFGDGTRLSIL.

This chain connects TRBV30 to TRBJ1-1; D is uncertain. V lost 5 bases and J 5 bases, leaving 9 bases between the germline ends. CDR1 is GTSNPN and CDR2 is SVGIG in the germline V gene (reference sequence). CDR3 length: 11 amino acids. CDR3 nucleotide sequence: TGTGCCTGGTTCCCAGGAACTGAAGCTTTCTTT. This sequence encodes CAWFPGTEAFF.

V is TRBV19 and J is TRBJ1-6, with 8 positions matching TRBD1. The V gene end was trimmed by 7 bases and the J gene end by 7 bases; junction bases not matched to a gene: 3. The CDR3 contains 13 residues. Germline CDR1 and CDR2: LNHDA and SQIVND (reference sequence). The CDR3 sequence is CASTDRANSPLHF. The CDR3 nucleotides are TGTGCCAGTACGGACAGGGCCAATTCACCCCTCCACTTT. The full variable domain, completed using reference TRBV19 and TRBJ1-6, is DGGITQSPKYLFRKEGQNVTLSCEQNLNHDAMYWYRQDPGQGLRLIYYSQIVNDFQKGDIAEGYSVSREKKESFPLTVTSAQKNPTAFYLCASTDRANSPLHFGNGTRLTVT.

The J gene is TRBJ1-5, the V gene TRBV5-6; 7 bases map to TRBD1. V dropped 0 bases and J dropped 4; count of bases not matched to a gene: 7. The CDR3 length is 16 residues. CDR1 and CDR2 from the germline V gene are SGHDT and YYEEEE. The CDR3 protein is CASSLGTGTANQPQHF. The CDR3 DNA sequence: TGTGCCAGCAGCTTGGGGACCGGGACAGCAAATCAGCCCCAGCATTTT.

The rearrangement links TRBV28 to TRBJ1-1, with 11 bases identical to TRBD1. The germline gives CDR1 MDHEN, CDR2 SYDVKM. Germline trimming cut 4 bases from V and 7 bases from J; bases unmatched to any gene: 14. The CDR3 runs 17 residues. CDR3 residues: CASSYRPGQGDLSEAFF. CDR3 bases: TGTGCCAGCAGTTACCGCCCGGGACAGGGGGATCTTAGTGAAGCTTTCTTT.

The rearrangement uses TRBV5-4 and TRBJ2-5, with D possibly matching TRBD2 (6 bases). This CDR3 region has 15 residues. V dropped 1 base and J dropped 5 bases, with 15 bases sitting between them. Germline CDR1 and CDR2: SGHNT and YYREEE (reference sequence). The CDR3 bases are TGTGCCAGCAGCTTGAGGCGGGGCGCTTCGGAGACCCAGTACTTC. Translated, it gives CASSLRRGASETQYF.

The V call is TRBV6-5, the J call TRBJ2-7, with 7 bases fitting TRBD1. Germline V CDR1 and CDR2: MNHEY, SVGAGI. V lost 7 bases to trimming and J lost 3 bases; unmatched junction nucleotides: 6. There are 13 residues in the CDR3. CDR3 in DNA: TGTGCCAGCACCCGCCGGACAGGCTACGAGCAGTACTTC. Translated: CASTRRTGYEQYF.

The chain links TRBV6-4 to TRBJ2-2, with 11 bases fitting TRBD1. There are 15 residues in the CDR3. V lost 6 bases, J lost 4 bases, and 4 bases stayed unmatched. Germline values: CDR1 MRHNA, CDR2 SNTAGT. The CDR3 nucleotides are TGTGCCAGCAGAACCGGGACAGGGGGCACCGGGGAGCTGTTTTTT. Its translation is CASRTGTGGTGELFF.

This clone was counted a single time. The V gene is TRBV12-5, the J gene TRBJ2-1, with TRBD1 identical over 9 bases. The J segment lost 6 bases and the V segment lost 6 bases, leaving 9 bases of the junction unmatched. CDR1 is LGHNT and CDR2 is FRNRAP in the germline V gene. The CDR3 loop spans 15 amino acids. This CDR3 reads CASGDGQGLGNEQFF. The CDR3, as DNA: TGTGCTAGTGGGGACGGACAGGGGTTGGGCAATGAGCAGTTCTTC.

This chain connects TRBV7-8 to TRBJ1-1; perhaps TRBD1 as D (5 bases). Germline V lookup: CDR1 SGHVS, CDR2 FQNEAQ. This CDR3 is 16 amino acids long. V gave up 5 bases and J gave up 2 bases, with 18 bases separating them. CDR3 loop: CASSLVGGVKNTEAFF. As DNA, the CDR3 is TGTGCCAGCAGCCTAGTGGGGGGGGTTAAAAACACTGAAGCTTTCTTT.

The rearrangement joins TRBV30 to TRBJ2-2; 7 bases line up with TRBD2. J was trimmed by 0 bases and V by 4 bases; bases with no gene match: 2. CDR3 length equals 14 residues. CDR1 is GTSNPN, CDR2 SVGIG, per germline (reference sequence). DNA of the CDR3: TGTGCCTGGAAAGCGGGACCGAACACCGGGGAGCTGTTTTTT. The encoded protein is CAWKAGPNTGELFF.

This chain joins TRBV27 and TRBJ2-1; 8 positions agree with TRBD1. Trimming removed 2 bases from V and 7 bases from J; junction bases left unmatched: 7. This CDR3 region has 15 residues. Germline CDR1 is MNHEY and CDR2 is SMNVEV (reference sequence). The CDR3 sequence: CASSLRGRTGNEQFF. The DNA for the CDR3 is TGTGCCAGCAGTTTAAGGGGCAGGACAGGGAATGAGCAGTTCTTC.

This chain connects TRBV6-2 or TRBV6-3 to TRBJ2-4; D perhaps matches TRBD1 (5 bases). The CDR3 totals 16 residues. Trimming left V 3 bases short and J 8 bases short, with 20 bases between. Germline V gene lookup returns CDR1 MNHEY and CDR2 SVGEGT. CDR3 sequence (DNA): TGTGCCAGCAGTTATACGCAGGGTCGATATAGAGACATTCAGTACTTC. Amino acid sequence: CASSYTQGRYRDIQYF.

The rearrangement joins TRBV6-4 to TRBJ2-5; possibly TRBD1 for D (6 bases). The CDR3 is 14 residues long. The V gene lost 4 bases and the J gene lost 7 bases, with 16 bases spanning the gap. Per the germline V gene, CDR1 is MRHNA and CDR2 is SNTAGT. The CDR3 nucleotides read TGTGCCAGCAGTGCTACAACAGGGAGTGGGACCCAGTACTTC. Translation: CASSATTGSGTQYF.

The CDR3 loop is CASRFDLVGELFF. In nucleotides, the CDR3 is TGTGCCAGCAGATTCGACTTGGTCGGGGAGCTGTTTTTT. This chain uses TRBV6-5 with TRBJ2-2; D is ambiguous. Between the trimmed V and J ends, which lost 6 bases and 7 bases, there was a span of 12 bases. CDR1 and CDR2 (germline): MNHEY, SVGAGI. The CDR3 spans 13 residues.